This T cell receptor (beta chain) originates from a study of blood T cell repertoires in COVID-19. Study-level information: Spain, Italy and the United States supplied samples that represented acute and convalescent COVID-19. PBMCs, B-cell-depleted T cells, or T cells provided the cDNA or gDNA that made up the material.

Study processing details: Using reference gene primer amplification, nucleated cell counts were estimated. The method was immunoSEQ multiplex PCR; TCRdb's version includes in-frame clones alone and lacks a portion of them. V and J calls plus clone size are reproduced from that table; the DNA served to infer D and trimming. The sample holds around 430,000 clones; approximately 88% are singletons and the top ten take 10% to 15%. Sequenced input: peripheral blood. The TCR was taken from a woman aged 45-60 years with COVID-19, enrolled during active disease.

CDR3 nucleotides: TGCGCCAGCAGCCCAGATAGGGGCGAGCAGTTCTTC. Translated, it gives CASSPDRGEQFF. The rearrangement uses TRBV4-1 and TRBJ2-1, with a possible D match to TRBD1 (5 bases). V was trimmed by 4 bases and J by 10 bases, leaving 11 bases between them. CDR1 MGHRA and CDR2 YSYEKL come from the germline V gene. The CDR3 runs to 12 residues.